The 10 T cell receptor beta chains given below trace back to one sample, sequenced in a study of T cell responses to AZD1222 COVID-19 vaccine. The table came from immunoSEQ multiplex PCR; TCRdb's copy has only in-frame clones and leaves some out. The data hold some 150,000 clones, with about 91% observed a single time. The sequencing used peripheral blood, collected on day 0 of AZD1222 vaccination. The receptors derive from an adult in good health.

The CDR3 loop is CASSQARGSGEKLFF. CDR3 DNA sequence: TGCGCCAGCAGCCAAGCTCGGGGCAGTGGTGAAAAACTGTTTTTT. The rearrangement uses TRBV4-3 and TRBJ1-4, with D possibly being TRBD1 (5 bases). The CDR3 runs 15 residues. Germline V gene data show CDR1 as LGHNA and CDR2 as YSLEER. V lost 1 base, J lost 7 bases, and 13 bases lay in between.

The rearrangement uses TRBV19 and TRBJ1-2, with D tentatively TRBD1 (5 bases). Trimming took 0 bases from V and 8 from J, leaving 19 bases between them. CDR3 length: 16 residues. Germline V gene data show CDR1 as LNHDA and CDR2 as SQIVND (reference sequence). The CDR3 nucleotides are TGTGCCAGTAGTATAGACCTACAGGAGATACTCCCGGGCTACACCTTC. It encodes CASSIDLQEILPGYTF.

The chain employs TRBV28 and TRBJ1-4; 7 bases match TRBD1. CDR1 and CDR2 from the germline V gene are MDHEN and SYDVKM. V dropped 7 bases and J dropped 8; count of bases not matched to a gene: 13. The CDR3 is made up of 15 amino acids. The CDR3: CASTAAGGRREKLFF. CDR3 coding DNA: TGTGCCAGCACCGCAGCAGGGGGTAGGCGGGAAAAACTGTTTTTT.

This rearrangement joins TRBV10-3 to TRBJ2-5, with TRBD2 matching over 12 bases. Germline V CDR1 and CDR2: ENHRY, SYGVKD. The junction had 1 base not matched to a gene; V was cut back by 2 bases and J by 3 bases. The length of the CDR3 is 15 residues. CDR3 residues: CAISERTSGKETQYF. In DNA, the CDR3 is TGTGCCATCAGTGAGCGGACTAGCGGGAAAGAGACCCAGTACTTC.

The V and J genes are TRBV20-1 and TRBJ2-7; unclear D gene. CDR3 size: 14 residues. The V end was cut by 3 bases, the J end by 3 bases, with 15 bases between. The germline V gene encodes CDR1 DFQATT and CDR2 SNEGSKA (reference sequence). DNA for the CDR3: TGCAGTGCTAGTCGCCCCCAGCAGAGCTACGAGCAGTACTTC. It translates to CSASRPQQSYEQYF.

The genes are TRBV11-3 and TRBJ2-7; TRBD1 matches at 7 bases. The CDR3 sequence is 14 residues long. CDR1 is SGHNT, CDR2 YENEEA, per germline. V lost 5 bases, J lost 7 bases, and 11 bases stayed unmatched. The CDR3 region is CASSSDRATAEQYF. The DNA for the CDR3 is TGTGCCAGCAGCAGTGACAGGGCGACGGCGGAGCAGTACTTC.

The chain links TRBV27 to TRBJ1-2, with D unresolved. Per the germline V gene, CDR1 is MNHEY and CDR2 is SMNVEV (reference sequence). CDR3 length: 12 amino acids. V was shortened by 4 bases and J by 8 bases, with 11 bases between the two germline ends. The CDR3 reads CASSSGVGGYTF. The DNA for the CDR3 is TGTGCCAGCAGTTCCGGGGTCGGGGGCTACACCTTC.

This chain links TRBV11-2 with TRBJ1-2; D is possibly TRBD1 (5 bases). In germline, CDR1 is SGHAT, CDR2 FQNNGV. V was trimmed by 1 base and J by 2 bases, leaving 11 bases between them. This CDR3 comprises 15 residues. The CDR3 loop is CASSLGAGYNYGYTF. CDR3 coding DNA: TGTGCCAGCAGCTTAGGGGCAGGGTACAACTATGGCTACACCTTC.

J is TRBJ1-1 and V is TRBV6-1; D is unresolved. Per the germline V gene, CDR1 is MNHNS and CDR2 is SASEGT. The ends were cut back, 7 bases at V and 8 bases at J, with 8 bases in the middle. This CDR3 has 10 residues. This CDR3 is CASTDIEAFF. In DNA form, the CDR3 reads TGTGCCAGCACAGACATAGAAGCTTTCTTT.

The V and J genes are TRBV5-1 and TRBJ1-4; TRBD1 matches 10 bases. V lost 0 bases and J lost 8; bases outside the gene matches: 4. Per the germline V gene, CDR1 is SGHRS and CDR2 is YFSETQ. This CDR3 region has 15 residues. The CDR3 reads CASSLGGTGEEKLFF. DNA of the CDR3: TGCGCCAGCAGCTTGGGCGGGACAGGGGAGGAAAAACTGTTTTTT.